A single sample gave rise to the 9 T cell receptor beta chains below, sequenced in a study of blood T cell repertoires in COVID-19 (dated by TCRdb to 2018 to 2021). The library was obtained by the immunoSEQ multiplex PCR assay. As stored in TCRdb, this immuneACCESS dataset retains in-frame rearrangements with V and J assigned. A fraction of the clones does not appear; measured against another copy, unresolved V genes explain less than half of the discrepancy, and the remainder lacks a known reason. In all, the sample holds approximately 300,000 clones, and around 86% of those were seen once. The ten largest account for 1.5% to 2% of the sample. Material: peripheral blood. The source is a woman in her 50s with acute or convalescent COVID-19.

This chain links TRBV7-2 with TRBJ1-5; unclear D gene. This CDR3 has 13 amino acids. V was clipped by 5 bases and J by 7 bases, with 12 bases between them. Germline V gives CDR1 SGHTA, CDR2 FQGNSA. The CDR3 nucleotides read TGTGCCAGCAGCCCATCCGGGAACCAGCCCCAGCATTTT. Translated: CASSPSGNQPQHF. The full variable domain, completed using reference TRBV7-2 and TRBJ1-5, is GAGVSQSPSNKVTEKGKDVELRCDPISGHTALYWYRQSLGQGLEFLIYFQGNSAPDKSGLPSDRFSAERTGGSVSTLTIQRTQQEDSAVYLCASSPSGNQPQHFGDGTRLSIL.

The rearrangement links TRBV6-5 to TRBJ1-1, with 9 bases aligning to TRBD1. The CDR3 has 13 amino acids. After removal of 7 bases from V and 5 bases from J, the junction contained 5 bases not matched to a gene. The germline CDR1 and CDR2 sequences are MNHEY and SVGAGI. CDR3 protein: CASITGGGTEAFF. The CDR3, as DNA: TGTGCCAGCATTACAGGGGGCGGGACTGAAGCTTTCTTT.

The V and J genes are TRBV10-3 and TRBJ2-7; TRBD2 agrees at 11 bases. The trim removed 6 bases at V and 1 base at J, leaving 5 bases unmatched. This CDR3 contains 15 residues. Germline CDR1 and CDR2: ENHRY and SYGVKD. The chain's CDR3 is CAISPTSGSSYEQYF. DNA for the CDR3: TGTGCCATCAGCCCTACTAGCGGGAGTTCCTACGAGCAGTACTTC.

The rearrangement links TRBV5-1 to TRBJ1-1; TRBD1 is a possible D gene (6 bases). V was pared by 4 bases and J by 4 bases, with 17 bases between. The CDR3 extends over 15 amino acids. CDR1 is SGHRS, CDR2 YFSETQ, per germline. CDR3 coding DNA: TGCGCCAGCAGCCCTCGAGGGGGGGATAGCACTGAAGCTTTCTTT. Its translation: CASSPRGGDSTEAFF.

This chain joins TRBV2 and TRBJ2-7; the D gene is possibly TRBD1 (5 bases). The CDR3 covers 14 residues. The V end was cut by 2 bases, the J end by 5 bases, with 13 bases between. Germline V gives CDR1 SNHLY, CDR2 FYNNEI. CDR3 DNA: TGTGCCAGCAGTGAAAGCGTCAGGGTGGACGAGCAGTACTTC. Translating it yields CASSESVRVDEQYF.

This chain uses TRBV5-1 with TRBJ2-3, with D maybe TRBD2 (6 bases). Germline CDR1 is SGHRS and CDR2 is YFSETQ. The CDR3 sequence is 14 residues long. Trimming stripped 0 bases from V and 6 bases from J, with 11 bases between. The CDR3 sequence is CASSLEGGEDTQYF. CDR3 DNA: TGCGCCAGCAGCTTGGAGGGAGGTGAGGATACGCAGTATTTT.

The gene calls are TRBV7-2 and TRBJ1-1; 10 bases line up with TRBD1. Looked up from germline, CDR1 is SGHTA and CDR2 is FQGNSA. V lost 3 bases to trimming and J lost 5 bases; unmatched junction nucleotides: 6. The CDR3 contains 15 residues. The CDR3 DNA reads TGTGCCAGCAGCTTCCGACAGGGGGCAGGGACTGAAGCTTTCTTT. Residues: CASSFRQGAGTEAFF.

CDR3 residues: CSASPGQGAYEQYF. The CDR3 DNA is TGCAGTGCTAGTCCGGGACAGGGAGCCTACGAGCAGTACTTC. The chain couples TRBV20-1 to TRBJ2-7, with 9 positions matching TRBD1. Looked up from germline, CDR1 is DFQATT and CDR2 is SNEGSKA (reference sequence). The CDR3 has 14 amino acids. V shed 3 bases and J 2 bases; nucleotides not matched to a gene: 5.

The V gene is TRBV10-3, the J gene TRBJ1-3, with D perhaps matching TRBD1 (5 bases). V was trimmed by 2 bases and J by 4 bases, leaving 12 bases between them. Germline CDR1 is ENHRY and CDR2 is SYGVKD. CDR3 size: 15 residues. The CDR3 nucleotides are TGTGCCATCAGTGAGGGTCGGGGGACCGGAAACACCATATATTTT. Its protein is CAISEGRGTGNTIYF.